The source of this TCR beta chain is a study of beta chain features in type 1 diabetes. Germline CDR1 is SGHRS and CDR2 is YFSETQ. After removal of 3 bases from V and 7 bases from J, the junction contained 2 bases not matched to a gene. The CDR3 is 13 residues long. Isolated RNA was reverse transcribed in full, so expressed TCRB transcripts were sequenced. Regulatory, naive and central memory T cell samples averaged around 3.6 million reads. The repertoire was sequenced with immunoSEQ multiplex PCR; TCRdb's copy has only in-frame clones and lacks some. The table lists 140,000 to 150,000 clones, about 51% of them singletons. About 120 mL of blood, on average, came from one heparinised draw per donor. Isolation of CD4+ naive, central memory, regulatory and stem cell-like memory cells was achieved by sorting via CD45RO/CCR7/CD25/CD127/CD95/CD27.

What was sequenced was Tregs from blood. This clonotype was sampled from a man aged 18-30 years in good health. The rearrangement joins TRBV5-1 to TRBJ1-5, with TRBD1 matching over 9 bases. For the CDR3, the DNA is TGCGCCAGCAGCTCGGACAGGGGACAGCCCCAGCATTTT. This translates into CASSSDRGQPQHF.